The 13 T cell receptor beta chains presented below share a single source sample, sequenced in a study of blood T cell repertoires in COVID-19. Using immunoSEQ multiplex PCR, the repertoire was profiled, and TCRdb retains in-frame clones only, with some absent. The data contain about 220,000 clones, over 75% of them singletons. Sequences were obtained from peripheral blood. These receptor sequences come from a human donor in a cohort sampled during active COVID-19.

The chain is built from TRBV6-5 and TRBJ2-7, with D possibly being TRBD1 (6 bases). CDR3 size: 15 residues. CDR1 and CDR2 (germline): MNHEY, SVGAGI. V shed 6 bases and J shed 0 bases, with 15 bases lying between them. The CDR3 reads CASSLGTLSSYEQYF. CDR3 DNA sequence: TGTGCCAGCAGCCTCGGGACACTCAGCTCCTACGAGCAGTACTTC.

The gene calls are TRBV18 and TRBJ1-5; D might be TRBD1 (6 bases). There are 16 residues in the CDR3. Trimming took off 1 base at V and 4 bases at J, with 14 bases between the two ends. In germline, CDR1 is KGHSH, CDR2 LQKENI. The CDR3 reads CASSPLGTGLNQPQHF. CDR3 coding DNA: TGTGCCAGCTCACCACTAGGAACAGGGCTTAATCAGCCCCAGCATTTT.

This clone was detected once. The chain links TRBV9 to TRBJ2-7; a weak D match, TRBD1 (5 bases). Trimming stripped 0 bases from V and 2 bases from J, with 9 bases between. Germline CDR1 SGDLS, CDR2 YYNGEE. The CDR3 covers 14 residues. The CDR3 bases are TGTGCCAGCAGCGTAGGGCAGGGCGCCTACGAGCAGTACTTC. This gives the protein CASSVGQGAYEQYF.

A single count supports this clone. The chain has TRBV12-3 or TRBV12-4 and TRBJ1-4; D ambiguous. V shed 8 bases and J shed 3 bases, with 7 bases lying between them. The CDR3 is 12 amino acids. The CDR3 DNA reads as TGTGCCAGCCGAGGGTCTAATGAAAAACTGTTTTTT. Translated, it gives CASRGSNEKLFF.

The chain employs TRBV18 and TRBJ2-3; D ambiguous. The CDR3 spans 14 residues. The V and J ends lost 2 bases and 2 bases respectively, with 8 bases between them. The germline gives CDR1 KGHSH, CDR2 LQKENI. The CDR3 DNA sequence: TGTGCCAGCTCACCAAGCACAGACACAGATACGCAGTATTTT. Residues: CASSPSTDTDTQYF.

The chain carries TRBV5-1 and TRBJ1-4; 11 nucleotides match TRBD1. V lost 4 bases to trimming and J lost 7 bases; unmatched junction nucleotides: 9. This CDR3 has 16 amino acids. CDR1 SGHRS and CDR2 YFSETQ come from the germline V gene. CDR3 sequence: CASSHLGGTGGEKLFF. Here the CDR3 DNA reads TGCGCCAGCAGCCACTTAGGAGGGACAGGGGGTGAAAAACTGTTTTTT.

The chain combines TRBV5-1 with TRBJ1-6; D may be TRBD1 (5 bases). With 4 bases removed from V and 7 bases from J, the gap between germline ends came to 15 bases. Per the germline V gene, CDR1 is SGHRS and CDR2 is YFSETQ. The CDR3 sequence is 15 residues long. The CDR3 reads CASSLQEFSNSPLHF. CDR3 coding DNA: TGCGCCAGCAGCCTACAGGAATTCAGCAATTCACCCCTCCACTTT.

In this sample, this clone turned up a few times. The chain has TRBV7-9 and TRBJ1-2; D possibly corresponds to TRBD1 (5 bases). The V gene lost 4 bases and the J gene lost 7 bases, with 16 bases spanning the gap. The CDR3 extends over 14 amino acids. CDR1 and CDR2 (germline): SEHNR, FQNEAQ (reference sequence). The CDR3 spells CASSSLRGVGGYTF. The CDR3 nucleotides read TGTGCCAGCAGCTCACTACGGGGGGTAGGTGGCTACACCTTC.

J is TRBJ2-2 and V is TRBV30, with 10 bases aligning to TRBD2. V dropped 5 bases and J dropped 4; count of bases not matched to a gene: 4. This CDR3 comprises 14 residues. The germline gives CDR1 GTSNPN, CDR2 SVGIG (reference sequence). CDR3 sequence reads: CAWSKRGGTGELFF. CDR3 in DNA: TGTGCCTGGTCTAAGCGGGGGGGCACCGGGGAGCTGTTTTTT. The full variable domain, completed using reference TRBV30 and TRBJ2-2, is SQTIHQWPATLVQPVGSPLSLECTVEGTSNPNLYWYRQAAGRGLQLLFYSVGIGQISSEVPQNLSASRPQDRQFILSSKKLLLSDSGFYLCAWSKRGGTGELFFGEGSRLTVL.

The chain joins TRBV9 to TRBJ2-2; D gene ambiguous. V lost 4 bases to trimming and J lost 2 bases, with 9 bases between them. This CDR3 has 14 amino acids. Germline V gene data show CDR1 as SGDLS and CDR2 as YYNGEE. DNA for the CDR3: TGTGCCAGCAGCTCAACACCCAACACCGGGGAGCTGTTTTTT. This gives the protein CASSSTPNTGELFF.

The chain couples TRBV19 to TRBJ2-1, with 7 bases matching TRBD1. This CDR3 contains 14 residues. Germline V CDR1 and CDR2: LNHDA, SQIVND (reference sequence). V dropped 6 bases and J dropped 2; count of bases not matched to a gene: 4. The CDR3: CASRMGQTYNEQFF. The CDR3 DNA reads TGTGCCAGTAGGATGGGACAGACCTACAATGAGCAGTTCTTC.

The sample holds one count of this clone. The rearrangement joins TRBV29-1 to TRBJ2-3; no clear D. Germline CDR1 reads SQVTM; CDR2 reads ANQGSEA. V was clipped by 3 bases and J by 2 bases, with 9 bases between them. The CDR3 runs to 13 residues. CDR3 region: CSVDLTNTDTQYF. DNA of the CDR3: TGCAGCGTTGATCTAACTAACACAGATACGCAGTATTTT.

The chain is built from TRBV9 and TRBJ2-2; D is undetermined. V gave up 0 bases and J gave up 7 bases, with 7 bases separating them. Germline V gene data show CDR1 as SGDLS and CDR2 as YYNGEE. This CDR3 spans 13 amino acids. Here the CDR3 DNA reads TGTGCCAGCAGCGTAGTAGTCTTCGGGGAGCTGTTTTTT. Translating it yields CASSVVVFGELFF.